This TCR beta chain was retrieved from a study of shared clonotypes between healthy human individuals. V gave up 0 bases and J gave up 6 bases, with 16 bases separating them. This CDR3 spans 15 amino acids. Germline values: CDR1 SGDLS, CDR2 YYNGEE. Clones were read by immunoSEQ multiplex PCR, and TCRdb kept only the in-frame ones, dropping some. The sample contains 2 million to 2.5 million clones, 85% to 95% of which appear only once. This clone occurred once. The V call is TRBV9, the J call TRBJ2-7; a weak D match, TRBD2 (5 bases). What was sequenced was naive CD4+ T cells from PBMCs. The subset is: CD45RA+ positively selected. This clonotype was obtained from a man between 18 and 35 years old in good health. Some clones in this sample may be carry-over from other donors' samples. The CDR3 DNA reads as TGTGCCAGCAGCGTAGGAACAGTTAACGAGGGCGAGCAGTACTTC. Translated, it gives CASSVGTVNEGEQYF. Supplemented by reference TRBV9 and TRBJ2-7, the full variable domain reads DSGVTQTPKHLITATGQRVTLRCSPRSGDLSVYWYQQSLDQGLQFLIQYYNGEERAKGNILERFSAQQFPDLHSELNLSSLELGDSALYFCASSVGTVNEGEQYFGPGTRLTVT.